These 13 T cell receptor beta chains came from one sample sequenced in a study of spatial heterogeneity in lung cancer. Time point indicated: blood at routine non-recurrence follow-up after resection. TCRdb analysed the 5' RACE reads with MiXCR anew, one entry per CDR3 protein. The sample shows around 98,000 distinct CDR3 sequences, just under 20% of them seen only once. The source was PBMCs, collected at follow-up. Receptors originate from a male donor with early-stage non-small cell lung cancer.

This clonotype appeared a few times. V is TRBV7-6 and J is TRBJ2-3; D is unresolved. The V gene lost 9 bases and the J gene lost 5 bases, with 15 bases spanning the gap. This CDR3 region has 13 residues. Germline assignment: CDR1 SGHVS and CDR2 FNYEAQ. The CDR3, as DNA: TGTGCCAGTACCCTTAGTTGGGGAGATACGCAGTATTTT. Protein: CASTLSWGDTQYF.

J is TRBJ2-2 and V is TRBV5-1; 7 nucleotides match TRBD2. J lost 0 bases, V lost 4 bases, and 6 bases had no gene match. Per the germline V gene, CDR1 is SGHRS and CDR2 is YFSETQ. The CDR3 loop spans 16 amino acids. The CDR3 nucleotides are TGCGCCAGCAGCCTACTAGCGTTCGCGAACACCGGGGAGCTGTTTTTT. This sequence encodes CASSLLAFANTGELFF.

The chain recombines TRBV5-6 with TRBJ2-3; TRBD1 is a possible D gene (6 bases). The germline V gene encodes CDR1 SGHDT and CDR2 YYEEEE. V lost 0 bases and J lost 1, with 15 bases in between. The CDR3 has 17 amino acids. The CDR3 sequence: CASSLGFSGVGTDTQYF. In DNA, the CDR3 is TGTGCCAGCAGCTTGGGTTTCTCAGGGGTCGGCACAGATACGCAGTATTTT.

Only a few counts were recorded for this clonotype. V is TRBV3-1 and J is TRBJ2-5; D possibly corresponds to TRBD1 (6 bases). The CDR3 covers 16 residues. Trimming left V 2 bases short and J 4 bases short, with 17 bases between. Per the germline V gene, CDR1 is LGHDT and CDR2 is YNNKEL (reference sequence). CDR3 in DNA: TGTGCCAGCAGCCAAAACGGACAGAGGGGAAGAGAGACCCAGTACTTC. Its translation: CASSQNGQRGRETQYF.

The rearrangement uses TRBV4-1 and TRBJ1-4; weak D call: TRBD1 (6 bases). The CDR3 is 16 residues long. Trimming shortened V by 0 bases and J by 4 bases, and 12 bases separated the two germline ends. CDR1 is MGHRA, CDR2 YSYEKL, per germline. As DNA, the CDR3 is TGCGCCAGCAGCCAAGATAGGACAGCCCGTAATGAAAAACTGTTTTTT. This codes for CASSQDRTARNEKLFF.

This clonotype was found many times. The chain combines TRBV5-5 with TRBJ1-2; a weak D match, TRBD1 (5 bases). The CDR3 is 15 amino acids. CDR1 is SGHKS, CDR2 YYEKEE, per germline (reference sequence). Trimming cost V 4 bases and J 4 bases, with 17 bases left between them. CDR3 nucleotides: TGTGCCAGCAGCGGAGGGACCCCTAGGTCCTATGGCTACACCTTC. It translates to CASSGGTPRSYGYTF. The complete variable domain, with remaining parts taken from reference TRBV5-5 and TRBJ1-2, reads DAGVTQSPTHLIKTRGQQVTLRCSPISGHKSVSWYQQVLGQGPQFIFQYYEKEERGRGNFPDRFSARQFPNYSSELNVNALLLGDSALYLCASSGGTPRSYGYTFGSGTRLTVV.

Only a few counts were recorded for this clonotype. The rearrangement links TRBV7-8 to TRBJ2-1, with 8 bases that match TRBD2. The CDR3 sequence is 16 residues long. Germline V lookup: CDR1 SGHVS, CDR2 FQNEAQ. V trimming: 5 bases; J trimming: 6 bases; junction bases outside the gene matches: 12. The CDR3 here is CASSPRGAGGPNEQFF. In nucleotides, the CDR3 is TGTGCCAGCAGCCCGCGGGGGGCGGGAGGTCCCAATGAGCAGTTCTTC.

This clonotype has at least ten counts. The chain recombines TRBV29-1 with TRBJ2-4; perhaps TRBD1 as D (7 bases). The V end was cut by 7 bases, the J end by 7 bases, with 26 bases between. Germline V gene data show CDR1 as SQVTM and CDR2 as ANQGSEA. The CDR3 is 16 residues long. The DNA of the CDR3 is TGCAGCGGAACAGGGGACTCCACCGGCCAAGGGAACATTCAGTACTTC. Residues: CSGTGDSTGQGNIQYF.

The rearrangement joins TRBV28 to TRBJ2-3, with a possible D match to TRBD2 (6 bases). CDR3 length: 15 residues. CDR1 is MDHEN, CDR2 SYDVKM, per germline. Trimming took 2 bases from V and 4 from J, leaving 13 bases between them. The CDR3 bases are TGTGCCAGCAGTTTAGGCGGGATAGGTCCAGATACGCAGTATTTT. Residues: CASSLGGIGPDTQYF.

The chain recombines TRBV20-1 with TRBJ1-5, with a possible D match to TRBD1 (6 bases). The CDR3 has 15 amino acids. Germline CDR1 is DFQATT and CDR2 is SNEGSKA (reference sequence). V lost 4 bases and J 3 bases, leaving 16 bases between the germline ends. The CDR3 sequence is CSAKSRRGYNQPQHF. The CDR3 DNA is TGCAGTGCTAAGTCACGGAGGGGGTACAATCAGCCCCAGCATTTT.

At least ten counts were recorded for this clonotype. The chain uses TRBV5-4 and TRBJ2-1; no definite D call. The CDR3 runs to 14 residues. The germline V gene encodes CDR1 SGHNT and CDR2 YYREEE (reference sequence). V lost 2 bases and J 3 bases, leaving 9 bases between the germline ends. The CDR3 coding sequence is TGTGCCAGCAGCTTTATGAGTAGCTACAATGAGCAGTTCTTC. This gives the protein CASSFMSSYNEQFF. Together with reference TRBV5-4 and TRBJ2-1, the CDR3 gives the full variable domain: ETGVTQSPTHLIKTRGQQVTLRCSSQSGHNTVSWYQQALGQGPQFIFQYYREEENGRGNFPPRFSGLQFPNYSSELNVNALELDDSALYLCASSFMSSYNEQFFGPGTRLTVL.

There are a few counts of this clonotype. The chain is built from TRBV4-1 and TRBJ1-2; 8 bases agree with TRBD1. Germline CDR1 is MGHRA and CDR2 is YSYEKL. This CDR3 spans 14 amino acids. V lost 4 bases, J lost 3 bases, and 4 bases stayed unmatched. CDR3 nucleotides: TGCGCCAGCAGCCCGCAGACAGGGGACTATGGCTACACCTTC. It codes for CASSPQTGDYGYTF.

This clonotype was picked up a small number of times. This chain connects TRBV29-1 to TRBJ2-1; possibly TRBD2 for D (6 bases). The ends were cut back, 4 bases at V and 4 bases at J, with 14 bases in the middle. The CDR3 is made up of 14 amino acids. Per germline, CDR1 SQVTM and CDR2 ANQGSEA. CDR3 in DNA: TGCAGCGTTGGGCGGGACGGTTTGTACAATGAGCAGTTCTTC. Its protein is CSVGRDGLYNEQFF.